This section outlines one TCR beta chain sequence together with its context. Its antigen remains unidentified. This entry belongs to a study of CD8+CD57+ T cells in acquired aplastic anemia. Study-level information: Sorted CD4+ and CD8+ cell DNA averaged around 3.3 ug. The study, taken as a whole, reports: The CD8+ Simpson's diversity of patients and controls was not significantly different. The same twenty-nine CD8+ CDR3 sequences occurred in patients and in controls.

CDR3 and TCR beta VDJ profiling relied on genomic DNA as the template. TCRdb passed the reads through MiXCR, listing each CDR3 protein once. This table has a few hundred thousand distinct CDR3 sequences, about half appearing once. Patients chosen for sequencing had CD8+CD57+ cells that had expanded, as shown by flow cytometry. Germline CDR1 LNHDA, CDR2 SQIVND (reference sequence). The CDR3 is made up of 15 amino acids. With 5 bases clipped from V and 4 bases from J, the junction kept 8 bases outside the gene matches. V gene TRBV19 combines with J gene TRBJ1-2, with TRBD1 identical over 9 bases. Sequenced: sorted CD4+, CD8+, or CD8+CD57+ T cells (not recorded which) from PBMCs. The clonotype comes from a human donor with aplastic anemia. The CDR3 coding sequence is TGTGCCAGTAGTCAACAGGGGGCCGCCCTCTATGGCTACACCTTC. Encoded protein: CASSQQGAALYGYTF.